The 9 T cell receptor beta chains listed next were all sequenced from one sample in a study of circulating and synovial CD4+ cells in juvenile arthritis (dated by TCRdb to the mid-2010s). The library was produced with the immunoSEQ multiplex PCR assay. TCRdb's version of the immuneACCESS table is confined to in-frame rearrangements and falls short of the full clone set. An unresolved V gene accounts for under half of the shortfall where checked; the remainder is of unknown origin. This sample has some 33,000 clones in its table, and about 94% of those were observed once. The leading ten clones occupy around 0.66% of the sample. Sequencing input: CD4+ T cells from blood. Source of these receptors: a human donor with juvenile idiopathic arthritis.

This clone has more than one count but fewer than ten. The chain employs TRBV18 and TRBJ1-5; D call uncertain. The CDR3 is 13 amino acids. The germline CDR1 and CDR2 sequences are KGHSH and LQKENI. V lost 3 bases and J lost 6, with 9 bases in between. The DNA of the CDR3 is TGTGCCAGCTCACCGGATAGGAGTCAGCCCCAGCATTTT. Translating gives CASSPDRSQPQHF.

V gene TRBV6-6 combines with J gene TRBJ2-4, with D possibly matching TRBD1 (5 bases). Germline-derived CDR1 and CDR2 are MNHNY and SVGAGI (reference sequence). This CDR3 comprises 14 residues. Trimming pared 7 bases from V and 8 bases from J, leaving 18 bases between. The CDR3 region is CASTTRDRPHIQYF. The CDR3 bases are TGTGCCAGCACCACCAGAGACAGACCCCACATTCAGTACTTC.

This clone was observed a single time. The rearrangement links TRBV10-2 to TRBJ1-2, with TRBD1 matching over 12 bases. Losses at the gene ends were 7 bases for V and 4 bases for J; bases not matched to a gene: 13. The CDR3 extends over 17 amino acids. Germline lookup yields CDR1 WSHSY and CDR2 SAAADI. CDR3 loop: CASKSGTGGPTPYGYTF. CDR3 DNA sequence: TGCGCCAGCAAGTCAGGGACAGGGGGCCCCACTCCCTATGGCTACACCTTC.

This sequence joins TRBV7-9 and TRBJ2-7, with 10 bases that match TRBD1. Germline lookup yields CDR1 SEHNR and CDR2 FQNEAQ (reference sequence). The CDR3 is 16 amino acids. V lost 2 bases to trimming and J lost 7 bases; unmatched junction nucleotides: 11. DNA of the CDR3: TGTGCCAGCAGCTTATTTGACGGGACAGGGGTGAAGGAGCAGTACTTC. Protein sequence: CASSLFDGTGVKEQYF. The full variable domain, with the rest looked up from reference TRBV7-9 and TRBJ2-7, is DTGVSQNPRHKITKRGQNVTFRCDPISEHNRLYWYRQTLGQGPEFLTYFQNEAQLEKSRLLSDRFSAERPKGSFSTLEIQRTEQGDSAMYLCASSLFDGTGVKEQYFGPGTRLTVT.

This chain uses TRBV7-2 with TRBJ1-4; TRBD1 matches at 7 bases. CDR1 and CDR2 from the germline V gene are SGHTA and FQGNSA. The CDR3 is made up of 16 amino acids. With V trimmed by 2 bases and J by 4 bases, 7 bases remained unmatched. The CDR3, as DNA: TGTGCCAGCAGCTTAATGTCGGGACAGATTAATGAAAAACTGTTTTTT. Residues: CASSLMSGQINEKLFF.

DNA of the CDR3: TGTGCCAGCAGTGGGCCCCGGACATCCACCGGCTACACCTTC. Protein product: CASSGPRTSTGYTF. The V call is TRBV25-1, the J call TRBJ1-2; D may be TRBD1 (5 bases). CDR3 length: 14 residues. CDR1 is MGHDK and CDR2 is SYGVNS in the germline V gene. V gave up 4 bases and J gave up 8 bases, with 17 bases separating them.

The chain employs TRBV5-4 and TRBJ2-7, with 8 bases fitting TRBD2. Unmatched junction bases numbered 6, after V lost 4 bases and J lost 0 bases. Germline-derived CDR1 and CDR2 are SGHNT and YYREEE (reference sequence). The CDR3 extends over 15 amino acids. The CDR3 coding sequence is TGTGCCAGCAGCCCTATAGCGGGAAGCTCCTACGAGCAGTACTTC. This gives the protein CASSPIAGSSYEQYF.

V and J are TRBV21-1 and TRBJ1-5; the table's TRBD1 call for D was not verified on the DNA. TRBV21-1 is noted as a pseudogene. CDR3 length equals 15 residues. CDR3 DNA sequence: TGTGCCAGCAGCCCTCTGGGACATTTCAATCAGCCCCAGCATTTT. Its translation: CASSPLGHFNQPQHF.

V gene TRBV19 combines with J gene TRBJ2-1; 9 bases match TRBD1. The junction had 4 bases not matched to a gene; V was cut back by 6 bases and J by 4 bases. CDR1 and CDR2 from the germline V gene are LNHDA and SQIVND (reference sequence). This CDR3 is built from 14 residues. CDR3 DNA sequence: TGTGCCAGTAGAGGGGGACAGGGTTACAATGAGCAGTTCTTC. Its protein is CASRGGQGYNEQFF.